This T cell receptor beta chain was sequenced for a study of human T cells and chemical hapten exposure. The CDR3 runs to 16 residues. With 2 bases removed from V and 0 bases from J, the gap between germline ends came to 11 bases. In germline, CDR1 is MDHEN, CDR2 SYDVKM. TCRdb used MiXCR to reprocess the RACE reads, holding one entry per CDR3 protein. Among about 77,000 distinct CDR3 sequences, around 13% were seen once, and the ten largest hold roughly 4.9%. Time point of the sample: pre-sensitization, week 0. The treatment denotes: therapeutic diphenylcyclopropenone sensitization with weekly scalp DPC.

Sequenced material: whole blood, taken in connection with sensitization to the hapten diphenylcyclopropenone (DPC). This clonotype was obtained from a woman aged 45-60 years with alopecia areata. Some clones in this sample may be carry-over from other donors' samples. The rearrangement uses TRBV28 and TRBJ2-1; D not certain. As DNA, the CDR3 is TGTGCCAGCAGTTTAAAAGGCGGACGCTCCTACAATGAGCAGTTCTTC. Protein: CASSLKGGRSYNEQFF.